This T cell receptor beta chain is drawn from a study of identical twins. MiXCR was run by TCRdb on the 5' RACE reads, yielding one entry per CDR3 protein. This table has under 400,000 distinct CDR3 sequences, about 9% appearing once. On this clonotype itself: Its antigen is as yet unknown.

The study's findings and limits: Compared with unrelated sharing, twin-shared out-of-frame alpha sequences had more low-probability sequences.

The CDR3 is 18 residues long. The germline gives CDR1 MDHEN, CDR2 SYDVKM. J lost 6 bases, V lost 5 bases, and 15 bases had no gene match. Donors uniformly comprised healthy Caucasians. The TCR sequence derives from a woman in her 50s in good health. What was sequenced was naive T cells sorted from blood. The V gene is TRBV28, the J gene TRBJ2-7, with TRBD2 matching over 14 bases. This CDR3 is CASSHPGLAGVRQGEQYF. The CDR3 DNA sequence: TGTGCCAGCAGTCATCCGGGACTAGCGGGAGTAAGGCAAGGCGAGCAGTACTTC. Variable domain in full (rest from reference TRBV28 and TRBJ2-7): DVKVTQSSRYLVKRTGEKVFLECVQDMDHENMFWYRQDPGLGLRLIYFSYDVKMKEKGDIPEGYSVSREKKERFSLILESASTNQTSMYLCASSHPGLAGVRQGEQYFGPGTRLTVT.